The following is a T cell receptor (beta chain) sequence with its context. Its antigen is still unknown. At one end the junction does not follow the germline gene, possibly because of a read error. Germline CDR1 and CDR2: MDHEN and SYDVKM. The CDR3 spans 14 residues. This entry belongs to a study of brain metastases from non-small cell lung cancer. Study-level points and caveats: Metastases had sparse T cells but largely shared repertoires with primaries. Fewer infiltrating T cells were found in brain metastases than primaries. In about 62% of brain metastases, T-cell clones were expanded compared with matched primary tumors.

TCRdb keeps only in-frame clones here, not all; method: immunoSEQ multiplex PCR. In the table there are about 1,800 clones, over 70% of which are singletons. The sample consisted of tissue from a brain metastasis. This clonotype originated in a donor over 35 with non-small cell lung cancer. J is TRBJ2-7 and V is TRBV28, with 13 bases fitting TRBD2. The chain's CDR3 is CASSRLAGGNEEYF. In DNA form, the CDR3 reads TGTGCCAGCTCGAGACTAGCGGGGGGCAACGAGGAGTACTTC.